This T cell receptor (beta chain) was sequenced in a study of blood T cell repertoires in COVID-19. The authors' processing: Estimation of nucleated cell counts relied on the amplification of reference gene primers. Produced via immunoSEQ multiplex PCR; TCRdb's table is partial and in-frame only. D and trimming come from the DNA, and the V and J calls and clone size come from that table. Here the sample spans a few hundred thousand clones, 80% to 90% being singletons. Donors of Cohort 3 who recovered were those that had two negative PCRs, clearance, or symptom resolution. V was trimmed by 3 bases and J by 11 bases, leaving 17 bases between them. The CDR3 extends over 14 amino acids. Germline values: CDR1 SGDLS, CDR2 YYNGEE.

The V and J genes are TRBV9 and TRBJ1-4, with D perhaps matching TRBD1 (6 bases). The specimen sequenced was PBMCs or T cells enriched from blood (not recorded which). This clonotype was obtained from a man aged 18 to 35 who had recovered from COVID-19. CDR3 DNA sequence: TGTGCCAGCAGCGAGTCGTTACAGGGCGGGAAACTGTTTTTT. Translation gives CASSESLQGGKLFF.